This T cell receptor beta chain was sequenced for a study of beta chain features in type 1 diabetes. The authors reverse transcribed all of the isolated RNA, so sequencing captured expressed TCRB transcripts. Clones were sequenced by immunoSEQ multiplex PCR, and TCRdb holds only the in-frame ones, with some missing. The data contain approximately 160,000 clones, about 63% of them singletons. Remarks on this clone: Its specificity is unknown.

CD4+ cells of the naive, central memory, regulatory and stem cell-like memory types were sorted via CD45RO/CCR7/CD25/CD127/CD95/CD27. General study results and limits: TCRB CDR3 length was moderately but significantly reduced in all four CD4+ subsets of Type 1 diabetes patients.

The receptor was isolated from a young man with type 1 diabetes. Sequencing input: naive CD4+ T cells from blood.

The CDR3 protein is CASSPNDRAAYEQYF. CDR3 DNA: TGTGCCAGCAGCCCTAACGACAGGGCCGCCTACGAGCAGTACTTC. The chain uses TRBV9 and TRBJ2-7, with TRBD1 identical over 7 bases. The junction had 9 bases not matched to a gene; V was cut back by 4 bases and J by 2 bases. The CDR3 loop spans 15 amino acids. Germline V gives CDR1 SGDLS, CDR2 YYNGEE.